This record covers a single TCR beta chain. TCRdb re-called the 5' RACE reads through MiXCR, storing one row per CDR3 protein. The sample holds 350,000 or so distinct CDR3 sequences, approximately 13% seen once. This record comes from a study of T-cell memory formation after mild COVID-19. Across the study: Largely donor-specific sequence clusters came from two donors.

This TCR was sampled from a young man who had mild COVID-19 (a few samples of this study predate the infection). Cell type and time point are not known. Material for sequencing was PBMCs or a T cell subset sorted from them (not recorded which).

CDR3 bases: TGTGCCAGCTCACCATCGACAGGGCGACTTGCAACTAATGAAAAACTGTTTTTT. It encodes CASSPSTGRLATNEKLFF. This chain uses TRBV18 with TRBJ1-4, with 7 bases matching TRBD1. Germline CDR1 KGHSH, CDR2 LQKENI. The CDR3 covers 18 residues. V was pared by 2 bases and J by 0 bases, with 9 bases of the junction left unmatched.